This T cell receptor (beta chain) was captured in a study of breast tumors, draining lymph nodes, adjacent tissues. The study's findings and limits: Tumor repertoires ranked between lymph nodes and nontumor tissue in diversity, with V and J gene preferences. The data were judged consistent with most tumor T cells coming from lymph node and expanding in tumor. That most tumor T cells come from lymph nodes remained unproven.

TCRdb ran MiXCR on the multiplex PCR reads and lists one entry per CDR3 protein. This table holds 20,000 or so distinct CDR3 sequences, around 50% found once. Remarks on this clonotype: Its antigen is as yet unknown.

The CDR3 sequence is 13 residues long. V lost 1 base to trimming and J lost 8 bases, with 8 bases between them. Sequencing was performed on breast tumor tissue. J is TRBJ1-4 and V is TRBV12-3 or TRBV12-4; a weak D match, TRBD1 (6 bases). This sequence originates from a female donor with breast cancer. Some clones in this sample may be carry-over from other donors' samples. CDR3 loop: CASSLGQGEKLFF. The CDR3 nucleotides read TGTGCCAGCAGTTTAGGTCAGGGGGAAAAACTGTTTTTT.